This T cell receptor beta chain was sequenced during a study of OX40 agonist ivuxolimab in advanced cancers. Context from the whole study: The costimulatory receptor OX40 (CD134) was targeted by ivuxolimab, a fully human IgG2 agonistic monoclonal antibody. Intravenous ivuxolimab was administered to patients every 2 weeks at six dose levels: 0.01, 0.1, 0.3, 1.5, 3 and 10 mg/kg. Among the 52 dose-escalation patients, approximately 20 had hepatocellular carcinoma, 15 or so melanoma, 9 renal cell carcinoma and 9 head and neck cancer. The dose-escalation cohort was about 83% male with a mean age of roughly 60 years, ranging from roughly 23 to 90. Patients were allowed to have had prior anti-PD-1, anti-PD-L1 or anti-CTLA-4 therapy, and around two fifths of the dose-escalation patients had been treated with checkpoint inhibitors. Partial responses occurred in three dose-escalation patients: two with cutaneous melanoma and one with hepatocellular carcinoma. Peripheral TCRbeta sequencing was intended to test whether TCR sequence diversity was altered and clonal T-cell expansion was caused by ivuxolimab. The paper reports the monotherapy dose-escalation portion (N = 52 patients) of the phase I ivuxolimab trial. General conclusions and limits of the study: At doses of 0.1 to 3.0 mg/kg, clonal expansion of both CD4+ and CD8+ T cells in blood was seen between baseline and week 6. After ivuxolimab, expanded clones were on average more numerous among CD8+ T cells than among CD4+ T cells. The antigen specificity of the peripheral T cells that underwent clonal expansion was not determined. Low levels of normalized T-cell clonal expansion were also seen in some patients who did not respond. In the 0.1-3.0 mg/kg groups, partial responders had among the lowest normalized peripheral clonal expansion, particularly in CD8+ T cells.

The junction shows trimming of 1 base on V and 5 bases on J, plus 8 bases between the germline ends. The CDR3 numbers 13 residues from cysteine through phenylalanine. The retained sequence is limited to the CDR3, 39 bases, with the frame set at the first base. The germline V gene (reference sequence) provides CDR1 SEHNR and CDR2 FQNEAQ. Genomic DNA was isolated from the sorted cells so that the TCRbeta CDR3 region could be sequenced. The immunoSEQ Assay was used to sequence the TCRbeta CDR3 regions. TCRdb mirrors the immuneACCESS table, restricted to in-frame sequences. Some clones are absent from its copies; in checked studies, under half trace to an unresolved V gene, and the reason for the others is unknown. The sample has fewer than 45,000 clones on record, about 84% of them singletons. Of the sample, 15% to 20% is held by the ten largest clones. Patients with autoimmune disease history or receiving systemic immunosuppression were excluded from the trial. In every dose cohort, peripheral blood was drawn for TCR sequencing at baseline, cycle 4 day 1, and cycle 7 day 1. The samples were taken from a phase I, first-in-human, multicenter, open-label dose-escalation trial of ivuxolimab. The trial enrolled adults with locally advanced or metastatic head and neck squamous cell, hepatocellular, melanoma or renal cell carcinoma. Before TCR sequencing, CD4+ and CD8+ T cells were separately sorted from peripheral blood.

As for this clone: Its antigen is not yet known. Per-base quality was not reported, and no clone a single base away is much larger than it.

The sequencing used CD4+ or CD8+ T cells sorted from blood, collected in a trial of the OX40 agonist ivuxolimab. The TCR originated in an adult with an advanced solid tumor such as melanoma, head and neck, liver or kidney cancer. The rearrangement combines TRBV7-9 with TRBJ1-2; no D gene call is confident. The nucleotides are TGTGCCAGCAGCTTAGGGGGTCTATATGGCTACACCTTC. Translated, this is CASSLGGLYGYTF.